This T cell receptor beta chain was sequenced in a study of Ad26.COV2.S vaccination and SARS-CoV-2 variants. Treatment meaning: some 20 received Ad26.COV2.S at low or high dose, single or two shots; five or six received placebo; per-sample allocation not given. Collection of samples fell on day 63 after the first vaccine or placebo injection. The germline V gene has CDR1 SGHRS and CDR2 YFSETQ. The V gene lost 4 bases and the J gene lost 1 base, with 14 bases spanning the gap. The CDR3 is 15 amino acids. Repertoires were generated with immunoSEQ multiplex PCR, while TCRdb's copy carries only in-frame clones and drops some. The sample contains fewer than 500,000 clones, approximately 89% of which appear only once. This clone was seen more than once but under ten times. Its antigen remains unknown. Study results and limitations: With respect to non-spike TCR breadth, vaccine and placebo recipients were similar. Recipients given vaccine exceeded placebo recipients in spike-specific TCR breadth.

This receptor was identified in a person between 18 and 59 years old who received the Ad26.COV2.S COVID-19 vaccine or a placebo. The starting material was peripheral blood, obtained in a trial of Ad26.COV2.S vaccine versus placebo. The chain has TRBV5-1 and TRBJ1-2; a weak D match, TRBD1 (5 bases). Here the CDR3 reads CASSRDSAGNYGYTF. CDR3 DNA sequence: TGCGCCAGCAGCCGTGACAGCGCCGGTAACTATGGCTACACCTTC.